This T cell receptor beta chain was retrieved from a study of blood T cell repertoires in COVID-19 (TCRdb year 2020). Study-wide context: Collaborator samples came from the United States, Italy and Spain and covered acute and convalescent phases of COVID-19. The prospective study material was composed of cDNA or gDNA derived from T cells, B-cell-depleted T cells, or PBMCs. Deeply sampled blood TCRbeta repertoires from subjects exposed to, actively infected with, or recovered from COVID-19 were included in the dataset. The repertoires were released in a freely available public database intended as a resource for research on the immune response to SARS-CoV-2. Samples came from the ongoing ImmuneRACE study (first 160 participants) plus 1,254 subjects from 6 global collaborators. A de-identified subject ID, COVID-19 status, age in years and sex were almost always included in the sample metadata. HLA class I and class II types, where available, came from metadata supplied by the sample provider rather than from assay-based typing. General study outcomes and caveats: The amount of clinical and demographic metadata varied by source and participant and was provided uncurated.

Another Seattle source contributed samples from volunteer blood donors who had recovered from COVID-19. Collaborating institutions collected whole blood in K2EDTA tubes following their own protocols. For TCRbeta analysis, collaborators shipped samples in one of three forms: frozen whole blood, isolated PBMCs, or DNA extracted from either of those sample types. About this clone itself: Its antigen remains unidentified. There are no base qualities to consult, and no much larger clone falls within one base.

TCRbeta CDR3 regions were amplified from genomic DNA by means of the immunoSEQ Assay, a bias-controlled multiplex PCR. Concerning the study's data processing: The number of nucleated cells in each sample was estimated from the amplification of reference gene primers within the assay. To quantify the absolute abundance of each unique TCRbeta CDR3 rearrangement, sequence reads were collapsed and filtered. For each sample, productive Simpson clonality was calculated by taking the square root of Simpson's diversity index across productive rearrangements. TCRdb took this table from immuneACCESS and kept in-frame rearrangements with V and J called. Such tables lack part of the clones; where checked against another copy, unresolved V genes explain under half of the gap, and the rest is unexplained. V, J and clone size reflect that table, while D and trimming were determined from the DNA. This sample gives nearly 350,000 clones in total; around 90% of them show up just once. Around 3.5% of the sample is held by the ten biggest clonotypes.

Compared with germline, V lacks 8 bases and J lacks 0 bases; bases without a gene match: 5. CDR1 MGHDK and CDR2 SYGVNS were looked up in the germline V gene. The CDR3 measures 15 amino acids from cysteine to phenylalanine. Just the 45-base CDR3 DNA is kept, in frame starting at base 1. The sequence came from a woman under 30 who had recovered from COVID-19. Here the chain combines TRBV25-1 and TRBJ2-1; 9 bases in the middle match TRBD1. The sample was peripheral blood. CDR3 reads: CASAETGGSYNEQFF. The DNA reads TGTGCCAGCGCCGAGACAGGGGGCTCCTACAATGAGCAGTTCTTC.